The sequence of this TCR beta chain was determined in a study of regulatory T cells in long-lasting Graves disease. The time point is: persistent/refractory GD, antithyroid drugs over 5 years with positive TRAb. From PBMCs, RNA was extracted and then used to make the TCR library. This CDR3 has 15 amino acids. V was cut by 1 base and J by 5 bases, with 14 bases left in between. The V gene's germline CDR1 is MNHEY and CDR2 SVGAGI. Libraries of TCR beta came from iRepertoire HTBI primers plus Arm-PCR of CDR3 regions. MiXCR, applied by TCRdb to the multiplex PCR reads, yields one record per CDR3 protein. Of roughly 400,000 distinct CDR3 sequences listed, 21% are singletons.

V gene TRBV6-5 combines with J gene TRBJ2-5, with D perhaps matching TRBD1 (5 bases). This sequence was found in a female donor with Graves disease. The sequenced sample was peripheral blood mononuclear cells (PBMCs), obtained when the disease was refractory, from a patient treated with antithyroid drugs. The DNA of the CDR3 is TGTGCCAGCAGTTACTGGGCAGGGATAGGGGAGACCCAGTACTTC. It specifies CASSYWAGIGETQYF.